One T cell receptor beta chain is described in this entry. Its matching antigen is unknown. Per the germline V gene, CDR1 is DFQATT and CDR2 is SNEGSKA (reference sequence). V was clipped by 6 bases and J by 0 bases, with 14 bases between them. The CDR3 length is 14 residues. Before being chosen for sequencing, patients had shown CD8+CD57+ cell expansion by flow cytometry. This record comes from a study of CD8+CD57+ T cells in acquired aplastic anemia. The study, taken as a whole, reports: A set of twenty-nine CD8+ CDR3 sequences was shared between patients and controls, and these sequences appeared highly expressed in patients.

Genomic DNA, serving as template, underwent TCR beta VDJ and CDR3 profiling. One entry per CDR3 protein results from TCRdb running MiXCR on the reads. The sample lists fewer than 200,000 distinct CDR3 sequences, roughly 50% occurring once. Input material: sorted CD4+, CD8+, or CD8+CD57+ T cells (not recorded which) from PBMCs. The V call is TRBV20-1, the J call TRBJ1-1, with D uncertain. The clonotype comes from a human donor with aplastic anemia. CDR3 loop: CSAPTGRVNTEAFF. CDR3 DNA sequence: TGCAGTGCACCGACTGGACGGGTGAACACTGAAGCTTTCTTT.